The clone carrying this TCR beta chain was counted only a few times. Its antigen is currently unknown. The assay used was immunoSEQ (version v3.0), run at survey level. Produced via immunoSEQ multiplex PCR; TCRdb's table is partial and in-frame only. The sample has around 17,000 clones; 76% are singletons. This record comes from a study of long-term antiretroviral therapy in people with HIV. Study-level background: There is a gap of about a decade between the earliest samples and the later 2015 immediate-ART recommendation. Study-wide points: Every time point showed a repertoire led by clones expanded before ART. Specimen acquisition occurred between about 2003 and 2018, potentially under older ART regimens.

Sequencing was performed on unsorted PBMCs, taken about 2.5 years before starting antiretroviral therapy. This clonotype was obtained from a woman aged 50 to 60 with HIV.

The CDR3: CASSLVGKGDGYTF. The CDR3 DNA sequence: TGTGCCAGCAGCTTAGTCGGGAAAGGAGATGGCTACACCTTC. V and J are TRBV7-9 and TRBJ1-2; D call uncertain. Germline V CDR1 and CDR2: SEHNR, FQNEAQ (reference sequence). The CDR3 runs 14 residues. Trimming stripped 1 base from V and 6 bases from J, with 12 bases between.